The 4 T cell receptor beta chains given below trace back to one sample, sequenced in a study of tumor-infiltrating lymphocytes in primary liver carcinoma. Synthesis of TCR beta cDNA was carried out from 450 to 650 ng total RNA with a constant-region primer. A slightly modified ARM-PCR protocol with three nested multiplex PCR rounds produced these TCR beta libraries. Rounds one and two of PCR, each of around 9 cycles, were primed with TRBV1-TRBV30 forward primers and a C-beta reverse primer. TCRdb called the multiplex PCR reads again in MiXCR, with one record for every CDR3 protein. The sample has about 78,000 distinct CDR3 sequences; 70% to 80% are singletons. DNA and RNA were both co-extracted from 20-30 mg of bulk tissue that had not been sorted. Sequenced: liver tumor tissue from sampling region 4. Documented subset: tumor region T4, right-lateral pole. The receptors were sampled from a woman aged 55-75 years with primary liver carcinoma and hepatitis B virus infection.

As for this clonotype: The conserved phenylalanine or tryptophan normally closing the CDR3 is absent here, so this likely arose from a read error. The chain links TRBV11-2 to TRBJ2-1, with 7 bases aligning to TRBD1. The ends lost 5 bases at V and 3 bases at J; junction bases unmatched: 13. Germline loops: CDR1 SGHAT, CDR2 FQNNGV. The CDR3 length is 17 residues. Here the CDR3 DNA reads TGTGCCAGCAGCGTACGACCGGGACAGAGGTTCTACAATGAGCAGTTCATC. This sequence encodes CASSVRPGQRFYNEQFI.

With regard to this clonotype: A read error may account for a junction end that differs from germline. The chain recombines TRBV12-3 or TRBV12-4 with TRBJ1-5; 11 bases match TRBD1. The length of the CDR3 is 15 residues. CDR3 loop: CASSSGTGGSQPQHF. In DNA, the CDR3 is TGTGCCAGTAGTTCGGGGACAGGGGGGAGTCAGCCCCAGCATTTT.

Note on this clonotype: One end of the junction is discordant with germline, which a read error may explain. The rearrangement links TRBV6-2 or TRBV6-3 to TRBJ2-3; 7 nucleotides align to TRBD2. The germline V gene encodes CDR1 MNHEY and CDR2 SVGEGT. The CDR3 runs 15 residues. The CDR3 region is CASSYTGGGTDKQYF. The DNA for the CDR3 is TGTGCTAGCAGTTATACGGGGGGAGGTACAGATAAGCAGTATTTT.

Concerning this clonotype: A read error may produce the germline difference seen at one junction end. The gene calls are TRBV7-8 and TRBJ1-6; no reliable D call. CDR3 length: 14 residues. CDR1 and CDR2 (germline): SGHVS, FQNEAQ. The CDR3 DNA reads TGTGCAAGCAGCTTAGTGTCCAATAATTCACTCCTCCACTTT. As protein: CASSLVSNNSLLHF.